Shown below are 32 T cell receptor beta chains from a single sample sequenced in a study of cytomegalovirus exposure and HLA in healthy donors. The PCR contained 60 Vbeta and 13 Jbeta primers. TCRdb keeps only in-frame clones here, not all; method: immunoSEQ multiplex PCR. Of about 170,000 clones listed, about 79% are singletons. The sequencing input was PBMCs. All receptors come from a woman aged 50 to 60 in good health and CMV-seronegative.

This rearrangement joins TRBV4-1 to TRBJ1-3; tentatively, D is TRBD1 (6 bases). V was shortened by 1 base and J by 0 bases, with 7 bases between the two germline ends. The CDR3 runs to 15 residues. Germline V lookup: CDR1 MGHRA, CDR2 YSYEKL. CDR3 sequence (DNA): TGCGCCAGCAGCCAAGTGACAGGCTCTGGAAACACCATATATTTT. This encodes CASSQVTGSGNTIYF.

The chain has TRBV28 and TRBJ2-7, with 9 bases matching TRBD1. The CDR3 length is 16 residues. From germline, CDR1 is MDHEN and CDR2 SYDVKM. The V gene end was trimmed by 6 bases and the J gene end by 0 bases; junction bases not matched to a gene: 9. The CDR3 bases are TGTGCCAGCAGCTATGGGGGACAGGGAATCTCCTACGAGCAGTACTTC. This sequence encodes CASSYGGQGISYEQYF. Full variable domain (missing parts from reference TRBV28 and TRBJ2-7): DVKVTQSSRYLVKRTGEKVFLECVQDMDHENMFWYRQDPGLGLRLIYFSYDVKMKEKGDIPEGYSVSREKKERFSLILESASTNQTSMYLCASSYGGQGISYEQYFGPGTRLTVT.

The V and J genes are TRBV7-9 and TRBJ1-4, with a weak D call TRBD1 (5 bases). From germline, CDR1 is SEHNR and CDR2 FQNEAQ (reference sequence). The CDR3 covers 14 residues. The V and J ends lost 4 bases and 8 bases respectively, with 14 bases between them. The chain's CDR3 is CASSSSGGREKLFF. CDR3 nucleotides: TGTGCCAGCAGCTCCTCCGGGGGGAGGGAAAAACTGTTTTTT.

The chain couples TRBV9 to TRBJ2-5; 11 bases are a match to TRBD2. The CDR3 length is 13 residues. Germline loops: CDR1 SGDLS, CDR2 YYNGEE. With V trimmed by 3 bases and J by 7 bases, 2 bases remained unmatched. The CDR3 region has the DNA TGTGCCAGCAGCGGACTAGCGGGGTTGACCCAGTACTTC. Amino acid sequence: CASSGLAGLTQYF.

The chain has TRBV5-1 and TRBJ2-7; 9 bases match TRBD1. Germline V gene sequence: CDR1 SGHRS, CDR2 YFSETQ. This CDR3 spans 15 amino acids. Germline trimming cut 3 bases from V and 1 base from J; bases unmatched to any gene: 5. The DNA for the CDR3 is TGCGCCAGCAGCTCACTCGACAGGGGGTCCTACGAGCAGTACTTC. It is translated as CASSSLDRGSYEQYF.

This clone turned up a few times. The chain recombines TRBV5-1 with TRBJ2-1, with 11 bases fitting TRBD2. Germline CDR1 SGHRS, CDR2 YFSETQ. With 0 bases clipped from V and 6 bases from J, the junction kept 5 bases outside the gene matches. This CDR3 is built from 16 residues. CDR3 loop: CASSLEPSGGTNEQFF. CDR3 DNA sequence: TGCGCCAGCAGCTTGGAGCCTAGCGGGGGGACCAATGAGCAGTTCTTC.

The chain joins TRBV4-1 to TRBJ2-7, with 12 nucleotides matching TRBD2. CDR1 is MGHRA, CDR2 YSYEKL, per germline. J gave up 4 bases and V 1 base, and 11 bases lay outside the gene matches. The CDR3 spans 18 residues. DNA for the CDR3: TGCGCCAGCAGCCAAGTAGAGCTAGCGGGAGGGTCTCTGTACGAGCAGTACTTC. Translating gives CASSQVELAGGSLYEQYF.

The sample holds one count of this clone. J is TRBJ2-7 and V is TRBV7-6; 9 positions agree with TRBD1. CDR1 and CDR2 (germline): SGHVS, FNYEAQ. Losses at the gene ends were 2 bases for V and 0 bases for J; bases not matched to a gene: 5. The CDR3 is 16 amino acids. CDR3 region: CASSLIPGQGSYEQYF. CDR3 sequence (DNA): TGTGCCAGCAGCTTAATACCGGGACAGGGCTCCTACGAGCAGTACTTC. Full variable domain (rest looked up from reference TRBV7-6 and TRBJ2-7): GAGVSQSPRYKVTKRGQDVALRCDPISGHVSLYWYRQALGQGPEFLTYFNYEAQQDKSGLPNDRFSAERPEGSISTLTIQRTEQRDSAMYRCASSLIPGQGSYEQYFGPGTRLTVT.

V gene TRBV7-2 combines with J gene TRBJ1-5; 8 nucleotides line up with TRBD1. The CDR3 is 14 residues long. V lost 5 bases and J lost 3; bases outside the gene matches: 3. The germline V gene encodes CDR1 SGHTA and CDR2 FQGNSA. The CDR3 nucleotides are TGTGCCAGCAGCCCAGGGGGCTACAATCAGCCCCAGCATTTT. Its translation: CASSPGGYNQPQHF.

The chain has TRBV28 and TRBJ2-3; 7 positions agree with TRBD1. This CDR3 contains 15 residues. CDR1 is MDHEN, CDR2 SYDVKM, per germline. V gave up 2 bases and J gave up 5 bases; unmatched junction bases: 7. The CDR3 loop is CASSLGTPGGDTQYF. The CDR3 DNA follows: TGTGCCAGCAGTTTAGGGACACCAGGGGGAGATACGCAGTATTTT. The full variable domain, completed using reference TRBV28 and TRBJ2-3, is DVKVTQSSRYLVKRTGEKVFLECVQDMDHENMFWYRQDPGLGLRLIYFSYDVKMKEKGDIPEGYSVSREKKERFSLILESASTNQTSMYLCASSLGTPGGDTQYFGPGTRLTVL.

This rearrangement joins TRBV18 to TRBJ2-3, with a weak D call TRBD1 (6 bases). Germline CDR1 KGHSH, CDR2 LQKENI. V lost 0 bases to trimming and J lost 2 bases, with 15 bases between them. There are 17 residues in the CDR3. In DNA form, the CDR3 reads TGTGCCAGCTCACCACCCTCGGGACACCGTTTCACAGATACGCAGTATTTT. This sequence encodes CASSPPSGHRFTDTQYF.

This sequence joins TRBV27 and TRBJ2-1, with 8 nucleotides matching TRBD2. Losses at the gene ends were 5 bases for V and 6 bases for J; bases not matched to a gene: 15. Germline CDR1 and CDR2: MNHEY and SMNVEV (reference sequence). The CDR3 has 17 residues. CDR3 bases: TGTGCCAGCAGTCCCTTTCGGGGGACTAGACCTGCCAATGAGCAGTTCTTC. Translating gives CASSPFRGTRPANEQFF.

This sequence joins TRBV2 and TRBJ1-1; the D is unclear. In germline, CDR1 is SNHLY, CDR2 FYNNEI. The CDR3 loop spans 11 amino acids. V dropped 9 bases and J dropped 1 base, with 6 bases sitting between them. The CDR3 protein is CASLKNTEAFF. The CDR3 region has the DNA TGTGCCAGTCTAAAGAACACTGAAGCTTTCTTT. Supplemented by reference TRBV2 and TRBJ1-1, the full variable domain reads EPEVTQTPSHQVTQMGQEVILRCVPISNHLYFYWYRQILGQKVEFLVSFYNNEISEKSEIFDDQFSVERPDGSNFTLKIRSTKLEDSAMYFCASLKNTEAFFGQGTRLTVV.

The CDR3 is CASSPSGLIGSGNTIYF. The DNA for the CDR3 is TGCGCCAGCAGCCCCTCGGGACTAATAGGCTCTGGAAACACCATATATTTT. The chain couples TRBV5-1 to TRBJ1-3; a weak D match, TRBD1 (5 bases). V was clipped by 4 bases and J by 0 bases, with 17 bases between them. Germline-derived CDR1 and CDR2 are SGHRS and YFSETQ. This CDR3 region has 17 residues.

V is TRBV28 and J is TRBJ1-5, with TRBD1 matching 9 bases. The CDR3 contains 15 residues. Germline CDR1 MDHEN, CDR2 SYDVKM. After removal of 7 bases from V and 4 bases from J, the junction contained 8 bases not matched to a gene. The CDR3, as DNA: TGTGCCAGCATCACTACAGGGGGCGGAAATCAGCCCCAGCATTTT. Translated, it gives CASITTGGGNQPQHF.

The chain combines TRBV12-5 with TRBJ2-5; 14 bases are shared with TRBD2. This CDR3 comprises 18 residues. The germline CDR1 and CDR2 sequences are LGHNT and FRNRAP. J lost 3 bases, V lost 2 bases, and 8 bases had no gene match. CDR3 loop: CASGLLGLAGVGEETQYF. CDR3 coding DNA: TGTGCTAGTGGTTTGTTGGGACTAGCGGGAGTCGGAGAAGAGACCCAGTACTTC.

This clone was detected ten times or more. This sequence joins TRBV5-4 and TRBJ2-1, with 7 positions matching TRBD2. V trimming: 0 bases; J trimming: 8 bases; junction bases outside the gene matches: 8. Germline-derived CDR1 and CDR2 are SGHNT and YYREEE (reference sequence). This CDR3 is built from 15 residues. CDR3 coding DNA: TGTGCCAGCAGCTTGGTGGGCGGGAGTACCGATGAGCAGTTCTTC. Protein: CASSLVGGSTDEQFF.

The gene calls are TRBV2 and TRBJ2-7; D gene ambiguous. V lost 1 base and J lost 0, with 10 bases in between. The CDR3 loop spans 15 amino acids. Germline V CDR1 and CDR2: SNHLY, FYNNEI. The CDR3 DNA follows: TGTGCCAGCAGTGAAGAAACAGTTCTCTCCTACGAGCAGTACTTC. It encodes CASSEETVLSYEQYF.

The count of this clone is one. DNA for the CDR3: TGTGCCAGCTCCCTCTCCCGGGACAACTGGAGTGCAGCTTTCTTT. This encodes CASSLSRDNWSAAFF. The rearrangement joins TRBV18 to TRBJ1-1; tentatively, D is TRBD1 (6 bases). V was clipped by 6 bases and J by 10 bases, with 24 bases between them. From germline, CDR1 is KGHSH and CDR2 LQKENI. The CDR3 is 15 amino acids.

The CDR3 reads CASSRRPGSYEQYF. CDR3 nucleotide sequence: TGTGCCAGCAGCCGACGCCCAGGCTCCTACGAGCAGTACTTC. The chain has TRBV14 and TRBJ2-7; D gene uncertain. Trimming removed 4 bases from V and 0 bases from J, with 10 bases in between. This CDR3 has 14 amino acids. Germline lookup yields CDR1 SGHDN and CDR2 FVKESK.

This clone was observed once. The rearrangement uses TRBV28 and TRBJ2-7, with 9 bases aligning to TRBD1. Germline CDR1 MDHEN, CDR2 SYDVKM. This CDR3 has 16 residues. The V segment lost 5 bases and the J segment 2 bases; nucleotides outside the gene matches: 10. For the CDR3, the DNA is TGTGCCAGCAGTGGAGGGACAGGGAACCCCCCCTACGAGCAGTACTTC. Its protein product is CASSGGTGNPPYEQYF.

The chain employs TRBV7-3 and TRBJ1-1; TRBD1 matches 8 bases. The germline V gene has CDR1 SGHTA and CDR2 FQGTGA. V lost 4 bases and J lost 9; bases outside the gene matches: 7. CDR3 length: 13 residues. The CDR3 DNA sequence: TGTGCCAGCAGCTCGGGACAGGCTCAGAAAGCTTTCTTT. It is translated as CASSSGQAQKAFF.

The rearrangement links TRBV4-1 to TRBJ1-5, with 10 bases matching TRBD1. The germline V gene encodes CDR1 MGHRA and CDR2 YSYEKL. V was pared by 4 bases and J by 7 bases, with 7 bases of the junction left unmatched. This CDR3 comprises 15 residues. The CDR3 DNA is TGCGCCAGCAGCCCGGACAGGGGGATTCTGCAGCCCCAGCATTTT. Residues: CASSPDRGILQPQHF.

This clone was seen only a few times. V is TRBV5-1 and J is TRBJ2-3; the D gene is possibly TRBD2 (5 bases). This CDR3 has 14 residues. CDR1 is SGHRS, CDR2 YFSETQ, per germline. The V end lost 4 bases, the J end lost 4 bases, and 13 bases lay between the germline ends. The CDR3 is CASSLGGASDTQYF. CDR3 in DNA: TGCGCCAGCAGCCTAGGAGGAGCCTCAGATACGCAGTATTTT.

This clone has a handful of counts. The J gene is TRBJ2-7, the V gene TRBV19; 8 bases fit TRBD1. This CDR3 contains 14 residues. Germline CDR1 reads LNHDA; CDR2 reads SQIVND (reference sequence). With 3 bases clipped from V and 1 base from J, the junction kept 2 bases outside the gene matches. The CDR3 nucleotides read TGTGCCAGTAGTATGGGACAGGTTTCCTACGAGCAGTACTTC. Protein sequence: CASSMGQVSYEQYF.

The genes are TRBV27 and TRBJ2-7; 9 bases match TRBD1. After removal of 5 bases from V and 3 bases from J, the junction contained 8 bases not matched to a gene. The CDR3 totals 15 residues. Germline V CDR1 and CDR2: MNHEY, SMNVEV (reference sequence). CDR3 amino acids: CASSVAPGQGYEQYF. The CDR3 DNA is TGTGCCAGCAGTGTAGCCCCGGGACAGGGCTACGAGCAGTACTTC.

The table lists this clone with a few counts. The limits of the CDR3 on the DNA are not certain, so only TCRdb's listed CDR3 is given. Different DNA sequences within this sample yield the same CDR3. This chain links TRBV21-1 with TRBJ1-6; the table's D call of TRBD1 was not tested on the DNA. TRBV21-1 is a pseudogene segment. The CDR3 is 17 residues long, ends included. This CDR3 reads CASSKVGQGAYNSPLHF.

The rearrangement uses TRBV28 and TRBJ2-2, with D perhaps matching TRBD1 (6 bases). Trimming took off 5 bases at V and 1 base at J, with 14 bases between the two ends. This CDR3 comprises 16 residues. Germline V gene data show CDR1 as MDHEN and CDR2 as SYDVKM. The CDR3 region is CASSPPGHKNTGELFF. The CDR3 region has the DNA TGTGCCAGCAGTCCTCCGGGACACAAGAACACCGGGGAGCTGTTTTTT. The complete variable domain, with remaining parts taken from reference TRBV28 and TRBJ2-2, reads DVKVTQSSRYLVKRTGEKVFLECVQDMDHENMFWYRQDPGLGLRLIYFSYDVKMKEKGDIPEGYSVSREKKERFSLILESASTNQTSMYLCASSPPGHKNTGELFFGEGSRLTVL.

The chain has TRBV27 and TRBJ1-2, with 10 bases that match TRBD1. The CDR3 contains 15 residues. The V gene's germline CDR1 is MNHEY and CDR2 SMNVEV (reference sequence). The ends lost 4 bases at V and 8 bases at J; junction bases unmatched: 10. CDR3 loop: CASSSLGTGVIGYTF. The CDR3 region has the DNA TGTGCCAGCAGTTCCTTAGGGACAGGGGTTATAGGCTACACCTTC.

The chain is built from TRBV28 and TRBJ1-5; D is ambiguous. The length of the CDR3 is 15 residues. CDR1 is MDHEN and CDR2 is SYDVKM in the germline V gene. V was shortened by 6 bases and J by 5 bases, with 17 bases between the two germline ends. CDR3 DNA: TGTGCCAGCAGCGAGGCGTCCCGGGTACATCAGCCCCAGCATTTT. Translating it yields CASSEASRVHQPQHF.

This chain connects TRBV21-1 to TRBJ2-5; the table names TRBD1, a call not compared with the DNA. TRBV21-1 is a known pseudogene. The CDR3 runs 13 residues. The DNA of the CDR3 is TGTGCCAGCAGTTCAACAGGTCGGGAGACCCAGTACTTC. Translation: CASSSTGRETQYF.

This clone has only a few counts. This chain joins TRBV2 and TRBJ1-3, with D maybe TRBD1 (5 bases). Per germline, CDR1 SNHLY and CDR2 FYNNEI. Trimming cost V 4 bases and J 1 base, with 11 bases left between them. This CDR3 has 15 amino acids. The CDR3 DNA reads as TGTGCCAGCAGTGTGGAAGGGGCGTCTGGAAACACCATATATTTT. Translation: CASSVEGASGNTIYF.